A selection of T cell receptor delta chains follows, all from one sample in a study of gamma-delta chains in newborns, infants, children. TCRdb reanalyzed the reads using CATT. The sample includes about 4,500 delta-chain clones, 3% to 3.5% seen only once; the top ten take about an eighth. The material sequenced was blood. These receptor sequences come from a child who was a newborn, infant or young child, either healthy, febrile or measles-vaccinated (not recorded which). CDR3s include the opening cysteine and the closing phenylalanine or tryptophan. The D gene is left open where the match is weak. Clone size is not always given. Where it is, it says once, few, many or a class for expanded clones.

d_gene	abundance	v_gene	j_gene	CDR3nt	CDR3aa
TRDD3	large	TRDV2	TRDJ1	TGTGCCTGTGACTACTGGGGGGACACCGATAAACTCATCTTT	CACDYWGDTDKLIF
TRDD3	.	TRDV2	TRDJ2	TGTGCCTGCGGCACCTTGGGGGATACTTTGACAGCACAACTCTTCTTT	CACGTLGDTLTAQLFF
TRDD3	medium-sized	TRDV2	TRDJ3	TGTGCCTGTGACACTGGGGGATACTCTAGCTCCTGGGACACCCGACAGATGTTTTTC	CACDTGGYSSSWDTRQMFF
.	few	TRDV2	TRDJ2	TGTGCCTGTGACAAGTTGGGGGGACCTGCTTTGACAGCACAACTCTTCTTT	CACDKLGGPALTAQLFF
TRDD3	medium-sized	TRDV2	TRDJ3	TGTGCCTGTGACACGCTGGGGGATACTCTTAACTCCTGGGACACCCGACAGATGTTTTTC	CACDTLGDTLNSWDTRQMFF
.	medium-sized	TRDV2	TRDJ3	TGTGCCTGTGACACAACGGGCCCTGCAGGATTTCCCTCCTGGGACACCCGACAGATGTTTTTC	CACDTTGPAGFPSWDTRQMFF
TRDD3	medium-sized	TRDV2	TRDJ2	TGTGCCTGTGACACTGGGGGATACACAGCACAACTCTTCTTT	CACDTGGYTAQLFF
TRDD3	few	TRDV2	TRDJ3	TGTGCCTGTGACACCGGAGGGGGATTTAGCCCCTGGGACACCCGACAGATGTTTTTC	CACDTGGGFSPWDTRQMFF
TRDD3	many	TRDV2	TRDJ3	TGTGCCTGTGACACGGGGGGATACGGAAGCTCCTGGGACACCCGACAGATGTTTTTC	CACDTGGYGSSWDTRQMFF
TRDD3	medium-sized	TRDV2	TRDJ3	TGTGCCTGTGACACCGGGGATACCTGGGACACCCGACAGATGTTTTTC	CACDTGDTWDTRQMFF
TRDD3	.	TRDV2	TRDJ2	TGTGCCTGTGACACGGTGGGTGTACTGGGGGATAGAGCACAACTCTTCTTT	CACDTVGVLGDRAQLFF
TRDD3	medium-sized	TRDV3	TRDJ1	TGTGCCTTTAAGTACGTTCACTCAGGCTACTGGGGGATTCTGCGGCGTGGTAAACTCATCTTT	CAFKYVHSGYWGILRRGKLIF
.	medium-sized	TRDV1	TRDJ1	TGTGCTCTTGGTGACATTCCTACTGTCGACTGGGGGTCCCCCGATAAACTCATCTTT	CALGDIPTVDWGSPDKLIF
TRDD3	large	TRDV2	TRDJ3	TGTGCCTGTGACACCGGGGGATACTGGGACACCCGACAGATGTTTTTC	CACDTGGYWDTRQMFF
TRDD3	large	TRDV2	TRDJ2	TGTGCCTGTGACCCTTTACTGGGGGCCCGAGCTTTGACAGCACAACTCTTCTTT	CACDPLLGARALTAQLFF
TRDD3	.	TRDV1	TRDJ1	TGTGCTCTTGGGGAACCAGAACTGCGTGCCTTCCTACTGGGGGATAAGGATAAACTCATCTTT	CALGEPELRAFLLGDKDKLIF
TRDD3	medium-sized	TRDV2	TRDJ3	TGTGCCTGTGACTCAGCTGGGGGATACTCCTGGGACACCCGACAGATGTTTTTC	CACDSAGGYSWDTRQMFF
TRDD3	.	TRDV2	TRDJ2	TGTGCCACCTGGGGGATGACAGCACAACTCTTCTTT	CATWGMTAQLFF
TRDD3	medium-sized	TRDV2	TRDJ3	TGTGCCTGTGACAAACTGGGGGATACTTCCTGGGACACCCGACAGATGTTTTTC	CACDKLGDTSWDTRQMFF
TRDD3	.	TRDV2	TRDJ1	TGTGCCTGTGACACGTACTGGGGGACGGAGTTGTACACCGATAAACTCATCTTT	CACDTYWGTELYTDKLIF
TRDD3	.	TRDV2	TRDJ2	TGTGCCTGTGACGTACTGGGGGATACGCCAGCACAACTCTTCTTT	CACDVLGDTPAQLFF
TRDD3	.	TRDV2	TRDJ3	TGTGCCTGTGACGTACTGGGGGATTCGGGGAGCTCCTGGGACACCCGACAGGTGTTTTTC	CACDVLGDSGSSWDTRQVFF
.	medium-sized	TRDV2	TRDJ3	TGTGCCTGTGACGGCGTACGTAGCTCCTGGGACACCCGACAGATGTTTTTC	CACDGVRSSWDTRQMFF
TRDD3	.	TRDV2	TRDJ3	TGTGCCTGTGACATACTGGGGGACCTTCAACGGAGATCCTGGGACACCCGACAGATGTTTTTC	CACDILGDLQRRSWDTRQMFF
TRDD3	medium-sized	TRDV2	TRDJ3	TGTGCCTGTGACACCGTACTGGGGGGGAGCTCCTGGGACACCCGACAGATGTTTTTC	CACDTVLGGSSWDTRQMFF
TRDD3	medium-sized	TRDV2	TRDJ3	TGTGCCTGTGACACCGTACTGGGGGAGACGAGCTCCTGGGACACCCGACAGATGTTTTTC	CACDTVLGETSSWDTRQMFF
TRDD3	medium-sized	TRDV2	TRDJ3	TGTGCCTGTGACACCGGAATGGGGGATACGTCCCCCAGCTCCTGGGACACCCGACAGATGTTTTTC	CACDTGMGDTSPSSWDTRQMFF
.	medium-sized	TRDV3	TRDJ3	TGTGCCTTTAGGGGGCCCTGGGACACCCGACAGATGTTTTTC	CAFRGPWDTRQMFF
TRDD3	medium-sized	TRDV2	TRDJ3	TGTGCCTGCGGACTGGGGGTCCAACACTGGGACACCCGACAGATGTTTTTC	CACGLGVQHWDTRQMFF
TRDD3	medium-sized	TRDV2	TRDJ3	TGTGCCTGTGACACTATTACTGGGGGATACGCGGCGGCCTGGGACACCCGACAGATGTTTTTC	CACDTITGGYAAAWDTRQMFF
TRDD3	medium-sized	TRDV2	TRDJ3	TGTGCCTGTGACACCGTACTGGGGGATACGCGATCCTGGGACACCCGACAGATGTTTTTC	CACDTVLGDTRSWDTRQMFF
.	.	TRDV3	TRDJ1	TGTGCCTTTCCTTACGCCGATAAACTCATCTTT	CAFPYADKLIF
.	.	TRDV2	TRDJ3	TGTGCCTGTGACACTGGGGTATACCTGAGCTCCTGGGACACCCGACGGATGTTTTTC	CACDTGVYLSSWDTRRMFF
.	medium-sized	TRDV2	TRDJ3	TGTGCCTGTGACACTGCCTCGAGCTCCTGGGACACCCGACAGATGTTTTTC	CACDTASSSWDTRQMFF
TRDD3	medium-sized	TRDV2	TRDJ3	TGTGCCTGTGACACCGTACTGGGGGTTAAAAGCTCCTGGGACACCCGACAGATGTTTTTC	CACDTVLGVKSSWDTRQMFF
TRDD3	medium-sized	TRDV2	TRDJ3	TGTGCCTGTGACACCGTGGGGGATACCGGCTCCTGGGACACCCGACAGATGTTTTTC	CACDTVGDTGSWDTRQMFF
TRDD3	medium-sized	TRDV2	TRDJ3	TGTGCCTGTGACAAAGTACTGGGGGATAAGTCGCCTGGGGCCTGGGACACCCGACAGATGTTTTTC	CACDKVLGDKSPGAWDTRQMFF
.	medium-sized	TRDV2	TRDJ3	TGTGCCTGTGACACCGCTGGGTCTCAAACCTGGGACACCCGACAGATGTTTTTC	CACDTAGSQTWDTRQMFF
TRDD3	medium-sized	TRDV2	TRDJ3	TGTGCCTGTGACATGCTGGGGGAGAGCTCCTGGGACACCCGACAGATGTTTTTC	CACDMLGESSWDTRQMFF
TRDD3	medium-sized	TRDV2	TRDJ2	TGTGCCTGTGACAGGGGGATACTAGCACAACTCTTCTTT	CACDRGILAQLFF
TRDD3	medium-sized	TRDV2	TRDJ3	TGTGCCTGTGACACCTGGGGGATACATTCCTGGGACACCCGACAGATGTTTTTC	CACDTWGIHSWDTRQMFF
.	few	TRDV2	TRDJ3	TGTGCCTGTGACACCTTCTGGTCGGGAAACCTTCTCTCCTGGGACACCCGACAGATGTTCTTC	CACDTFWSGNLLSWDTRQMFF
.	many	TRDV2	TRDJ3	TGTGCCTGTGACACTGGGGGCTACTCTAACTCCTGGGACACCCGACAGATGTTTTTC	CACDTGGYSNSWDTRQMFF
TRDD3	medium-sized	TRDV2	TRDJ3	TGTGCCTGTGATCCCCTACTGGGGGATACAACGGTCCCCTGGGACACCCGACAGATGTTTTTC	CACDPLLGDTTVPWDTRQMFF
.	medium-sized	TRDV2	TRDJ3	TGTGCCTGTGACACCGTAGGGGGGACCACCTCCTGGGACACCCGACAGATGTTTTTC	CACDTVGGTTSWDTRQMFF
.	medium-sized	TRDV2	TRDJ3	TGTGCCTGTGACACCGGAGAGTGGGGGGTCTCCTGGGACACCCGACAGATGTTTTTC	CACDTGEWGVSWDTRQMFF
TRDD3	medium-sized	TRDV2	TRDJ3	TGTGCCTGTGACGTACTGGGGGATTCGGAGAGCTCCTGGGACACCCGACAGATGTTTTTC	CACDVLGDSESSWDTRQMFF
TRDD3	.	TRDV2	TRDJ3	TGTGCCTGTGGCACCTGGCTGGGGGATACCCTTCCCTGGGACACCCGACAGATGTTTTTC	CACGTWLGDTLPWDTRQMFF
TRDD3	.	TRDV2	TRDJ2	TGTGCCTGTGACACCATACTGGGGGAAGCTTTGACGGCACAACTCTTCTTT	CACDTILGEALTAQLFF
TRDD3	.	TRDV2	TRDJ3	TGCGCCTGTGACAAAGTACTGGGGGCCAGCTCCTGGGACACCCGACAGATGTTTTTC	CACDKVLGASSWDTRQMFF
.	medium-sized	TRDV2	TRDJ3	TGTGCCTGTGACAGTACTGAAAGCTCCTGGGACACCCGACAGATGTTTTTC	CACDSTESSWDTRQMFF
TRDD3	medium-sized	TRDV2	TRDJ3	TGTGCCTGTGACAACGTGGGATACGTCCTCTCCTGGGACACCCGACAGATGTTTTTC	CACDNVGYVLSWDTRQMFF
.	few	TRDV2	TRDJ3	TGTGCCTGTGACGCCGGAGTCTGGGGATCCCGCTCCTGGGACACCCGGCAGATGTTTTTC	CACDAGVWGSRSWDTRQMFF